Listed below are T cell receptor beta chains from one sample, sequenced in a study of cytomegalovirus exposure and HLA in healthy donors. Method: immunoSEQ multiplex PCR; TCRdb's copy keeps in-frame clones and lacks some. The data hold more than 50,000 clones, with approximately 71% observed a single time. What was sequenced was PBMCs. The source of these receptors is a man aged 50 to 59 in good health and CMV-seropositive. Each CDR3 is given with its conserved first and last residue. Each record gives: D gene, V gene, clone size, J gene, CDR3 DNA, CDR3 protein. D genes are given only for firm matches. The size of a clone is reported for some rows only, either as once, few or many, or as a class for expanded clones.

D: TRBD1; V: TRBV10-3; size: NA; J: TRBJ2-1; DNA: TGTGCCATCAGTGAAATTCCGGGACAGGGGAATGAGCAGTTCTTC; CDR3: CAISEIPGQGNEQFF
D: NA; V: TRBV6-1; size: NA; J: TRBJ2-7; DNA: TGTGCCAGCAGTGATGCGGCAAACGAGCAGTACTTC; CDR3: CASSDAANEQYF
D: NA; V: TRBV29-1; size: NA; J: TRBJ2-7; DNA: TGCAGCGTTGAAGGAGGGCCCCCCTACGAGCAGTACTTC; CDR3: CSVEGGPPYEQYF
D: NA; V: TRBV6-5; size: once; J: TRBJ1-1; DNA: TGTGCCAGCAGTAAAGAGACAGGCGGATGGACTGAAGCTTTCTTT; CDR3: CASSKETGGWTEAFF
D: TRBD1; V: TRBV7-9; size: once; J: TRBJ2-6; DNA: TGTGCCAGCAGCTTAGGCAGGGGGCTTTCTGGGGCCAACGTCCTGACTTTC; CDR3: CASSLGRGLSGANVLTF
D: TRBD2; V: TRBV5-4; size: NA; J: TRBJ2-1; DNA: TGTGCCAGCAGCTTGCAAGGGACTAGCGGGAACAATGAGCAGTTCTTC; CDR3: CASSLQGTSGNNEQFF
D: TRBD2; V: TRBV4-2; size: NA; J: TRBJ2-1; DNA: TGTGCCAGCAGCCAACGTAGCGGGAACTACAATGAGCAGTTCTTC; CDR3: CASSQRSGNYNEQFF
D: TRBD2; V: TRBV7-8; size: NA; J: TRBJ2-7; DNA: TGTGCCAGCAGCCACCGGGACGGCGGACTAGTCTGGGGAGAGCAGTACTTC; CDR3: CASSHRDGGLVWGEQYF
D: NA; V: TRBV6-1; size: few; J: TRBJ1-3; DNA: TGTGCCACTACGGGGTCGCGCAACACCATATATTTT; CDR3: CATTGSRNTIYF
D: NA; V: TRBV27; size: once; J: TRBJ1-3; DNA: TGTGCCAGCAGTTTCCGGGAAGGAACGTCCATATATTTT; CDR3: CASSFREGTSIYF
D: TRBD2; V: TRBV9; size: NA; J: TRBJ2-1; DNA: TGTGCCAGCAGCGTAGTACTAGCGGGTAGTAATGAGCAGTTCTTC; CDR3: CASSVVLAGSNEQFF
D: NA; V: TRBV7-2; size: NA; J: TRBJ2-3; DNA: TGTGCCAGCAGCTTAAGTGGGGGCGCATGGGGAGATACGCAGTATTTT; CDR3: CASSLSGGAWGDTQYF
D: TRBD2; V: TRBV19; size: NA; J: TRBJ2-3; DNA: TGTGCCACCAGCCGACTAGCGGGGGTTCGAACAGATACGCAGTATTTT; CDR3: CATSRLAGVRTDTQYF
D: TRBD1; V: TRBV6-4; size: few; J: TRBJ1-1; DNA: TGTGCCAGCAGTGACTCCCCGGACAGGGGGGGCACTGAAGCTTTCTTT; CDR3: CASSDSPDRGGTEAFF
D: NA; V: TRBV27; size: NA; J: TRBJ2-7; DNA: TGTGCCAGCAGTTTAAACGGCGGCTTAGGGGCCTACGAGCAGTACTTC; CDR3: CASSLNGGLGAYEQYF